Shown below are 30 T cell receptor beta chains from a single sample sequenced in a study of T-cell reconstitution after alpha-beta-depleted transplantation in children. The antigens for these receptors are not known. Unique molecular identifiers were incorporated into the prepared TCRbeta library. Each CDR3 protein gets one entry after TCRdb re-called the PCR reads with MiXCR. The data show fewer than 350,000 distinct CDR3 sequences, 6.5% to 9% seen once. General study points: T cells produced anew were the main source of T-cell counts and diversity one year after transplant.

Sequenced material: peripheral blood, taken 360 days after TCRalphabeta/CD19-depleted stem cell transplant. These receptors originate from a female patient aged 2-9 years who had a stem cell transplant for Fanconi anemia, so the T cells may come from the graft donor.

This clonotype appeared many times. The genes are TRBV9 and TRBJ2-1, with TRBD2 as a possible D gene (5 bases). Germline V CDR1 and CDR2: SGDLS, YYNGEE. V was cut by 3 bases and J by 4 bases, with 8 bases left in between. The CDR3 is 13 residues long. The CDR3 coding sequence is TGTGCCAGCAGCGGGGGAGTATACAATGAGCAGTTCTTC. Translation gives CASSGGVYNEQFF.

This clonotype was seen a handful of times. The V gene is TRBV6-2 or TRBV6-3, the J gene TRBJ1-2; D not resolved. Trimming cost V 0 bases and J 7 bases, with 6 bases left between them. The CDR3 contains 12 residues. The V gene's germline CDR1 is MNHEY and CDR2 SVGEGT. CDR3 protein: CASSYSYLGYTF. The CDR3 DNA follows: TGTGCCAGCAGTTACTCTTACCTTGGCTACACCTTC.

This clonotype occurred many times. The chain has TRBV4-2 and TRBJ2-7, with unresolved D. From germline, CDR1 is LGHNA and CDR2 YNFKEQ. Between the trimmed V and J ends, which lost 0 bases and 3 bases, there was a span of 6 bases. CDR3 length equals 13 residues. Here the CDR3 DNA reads TGTGCCAGCAGCCAAGATAGGATCTACGAGCAGTACTTC. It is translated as CASSQDRIYEQYF.

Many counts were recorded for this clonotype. The chain's CDR3 is CASSYTLGGDTQYF. The CDR3 DNA sequence: TGCGCCAGCAGCTACACTCTGGGCGGGGATACGCAGTATTTT. The gene calls are TRBV5-1 and TRBJ2-3, with D maybe TRBD2 (5 bases). The CDR3 consists of 14 residues. Germline V gives CDR1 SGHRS, CDR2 YFSETQ. With 3 bases removed from V and 6 bases from J, the gap between germline ends came to 14 bases.

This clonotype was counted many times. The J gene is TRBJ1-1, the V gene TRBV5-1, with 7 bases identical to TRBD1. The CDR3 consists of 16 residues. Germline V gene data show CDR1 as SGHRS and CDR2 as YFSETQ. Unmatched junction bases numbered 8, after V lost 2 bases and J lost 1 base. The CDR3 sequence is CASSLRGGTGNTEAFF. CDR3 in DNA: TGCGCCAGCAGCTTAAGAGGGGGCACGGGGAACACTGAAGCTTTCTTT.

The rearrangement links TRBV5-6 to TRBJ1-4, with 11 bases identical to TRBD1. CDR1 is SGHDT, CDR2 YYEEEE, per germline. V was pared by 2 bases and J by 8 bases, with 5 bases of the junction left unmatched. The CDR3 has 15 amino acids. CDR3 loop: CASSFQGQGAEKLFF. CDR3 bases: TGTGCCAGCAGCTTCCAAGGACAGGGGGCCGAAAAACTGTTTTTT.

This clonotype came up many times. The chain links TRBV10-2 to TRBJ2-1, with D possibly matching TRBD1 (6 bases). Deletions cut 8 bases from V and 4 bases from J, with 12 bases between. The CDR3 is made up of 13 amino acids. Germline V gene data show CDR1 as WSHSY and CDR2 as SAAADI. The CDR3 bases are TGCGCCAGCTCTGACAGGACTTACAATGAGCAGTTCTTC. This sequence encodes CASSDRTYNEQFF.

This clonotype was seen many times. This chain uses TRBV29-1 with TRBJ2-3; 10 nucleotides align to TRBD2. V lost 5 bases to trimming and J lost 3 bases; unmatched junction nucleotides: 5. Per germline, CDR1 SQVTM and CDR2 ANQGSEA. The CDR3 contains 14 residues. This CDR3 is CSVRLAGDTDTQYF. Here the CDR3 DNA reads TGCAGCGTTAGGCTAGCGGGAGATACAGATACGCAGTATTTT.

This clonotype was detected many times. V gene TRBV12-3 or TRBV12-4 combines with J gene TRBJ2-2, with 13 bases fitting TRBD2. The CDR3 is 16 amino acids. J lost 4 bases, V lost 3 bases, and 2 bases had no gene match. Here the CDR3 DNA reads TGTGCCAGCAGTTTTCGACTAGCGGGGGGCACCGGGGAGCTGTTTTTT. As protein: CASSFRLAGGTGELFF.

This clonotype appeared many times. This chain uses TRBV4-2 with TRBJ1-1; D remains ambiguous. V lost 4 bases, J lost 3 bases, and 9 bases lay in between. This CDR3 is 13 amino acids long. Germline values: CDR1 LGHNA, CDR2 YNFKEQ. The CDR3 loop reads CASSPRPHTEAFF. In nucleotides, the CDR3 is TGTGCCAGCAGCCCCCGTCCCCACACTGAAGCTTTCTTT.

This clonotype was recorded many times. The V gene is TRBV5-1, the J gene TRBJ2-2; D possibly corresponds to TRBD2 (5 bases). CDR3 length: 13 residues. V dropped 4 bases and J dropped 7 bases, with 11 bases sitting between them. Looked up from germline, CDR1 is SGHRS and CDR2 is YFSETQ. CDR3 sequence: CASSVEVFGELFF. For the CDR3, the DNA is TGCGCCAGCAGCGTGGAGGTTTTCGGGGAGCTGTTTTTT.

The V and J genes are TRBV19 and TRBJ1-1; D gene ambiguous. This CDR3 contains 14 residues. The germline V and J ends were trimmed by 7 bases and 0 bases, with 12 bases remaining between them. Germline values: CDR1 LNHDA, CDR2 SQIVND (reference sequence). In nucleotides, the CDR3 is TGTGCCAGTACCACGTGGGTATTGAACACTGAAGCTTTCTTT. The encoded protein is CASTTWVLNTEAFF.

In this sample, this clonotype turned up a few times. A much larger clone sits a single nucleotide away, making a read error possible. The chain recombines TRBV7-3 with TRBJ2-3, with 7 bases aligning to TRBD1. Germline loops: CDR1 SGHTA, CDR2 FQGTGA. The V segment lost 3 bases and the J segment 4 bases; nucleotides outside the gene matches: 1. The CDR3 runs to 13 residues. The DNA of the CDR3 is TGTGCCAGCAGCTTCCAGGGGGCAGATACGCAGTATTTT. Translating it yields CASSFQGADTQYF.

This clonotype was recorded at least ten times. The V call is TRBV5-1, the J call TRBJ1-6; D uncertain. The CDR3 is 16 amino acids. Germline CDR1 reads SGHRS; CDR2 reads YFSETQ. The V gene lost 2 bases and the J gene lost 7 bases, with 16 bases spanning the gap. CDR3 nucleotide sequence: TGCGCCAGCAGCTTTTCCGCGGTACCTCAGAATTCACCCCTCCACTTT. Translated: CASSFSAVPQNSPLHF.

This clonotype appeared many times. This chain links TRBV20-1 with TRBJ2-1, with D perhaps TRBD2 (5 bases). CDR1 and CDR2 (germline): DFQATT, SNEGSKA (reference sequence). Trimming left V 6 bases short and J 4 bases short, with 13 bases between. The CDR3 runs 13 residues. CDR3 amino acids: CSASRVIYNEQFF. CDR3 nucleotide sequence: TGCAGTGCCTCGCGGGTGATTTACAATGAGCAGTTCTTC.

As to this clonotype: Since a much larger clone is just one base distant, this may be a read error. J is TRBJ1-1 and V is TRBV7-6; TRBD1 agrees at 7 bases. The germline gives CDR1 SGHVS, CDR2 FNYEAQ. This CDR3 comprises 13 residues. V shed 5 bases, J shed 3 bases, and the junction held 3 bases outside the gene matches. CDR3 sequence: CASSRQGHTEAFF. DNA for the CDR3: TGTGCCAGCAGCCGACAGGGTCACACTGAAGCTTTCTTT.

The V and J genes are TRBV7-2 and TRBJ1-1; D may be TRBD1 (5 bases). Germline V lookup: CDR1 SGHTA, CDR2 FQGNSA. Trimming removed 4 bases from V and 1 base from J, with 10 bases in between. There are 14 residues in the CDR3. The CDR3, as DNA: TGTGCCAGCAGCTCCTCAGGGTGGAACACTGAAGCTTTCTTT. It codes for CASSSSGWNTEAFF.

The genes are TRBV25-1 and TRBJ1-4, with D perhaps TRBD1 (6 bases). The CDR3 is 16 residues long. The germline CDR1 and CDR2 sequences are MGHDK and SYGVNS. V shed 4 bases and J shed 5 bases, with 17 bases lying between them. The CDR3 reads CASSVPGQGWNEKLFF. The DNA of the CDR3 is TGTGCCAGCAGTGTCCCGGGGCAGGGGTGGAATGAAAAACTGTTTTTT.

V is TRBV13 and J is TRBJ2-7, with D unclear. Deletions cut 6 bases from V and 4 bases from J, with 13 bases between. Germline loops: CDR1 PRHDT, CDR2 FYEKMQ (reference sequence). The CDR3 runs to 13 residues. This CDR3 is CASSPSIEYEQYF. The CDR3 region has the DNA TGTGCCAGCAGTCCGTCAATCGAATACGAGCAGTACTTC.

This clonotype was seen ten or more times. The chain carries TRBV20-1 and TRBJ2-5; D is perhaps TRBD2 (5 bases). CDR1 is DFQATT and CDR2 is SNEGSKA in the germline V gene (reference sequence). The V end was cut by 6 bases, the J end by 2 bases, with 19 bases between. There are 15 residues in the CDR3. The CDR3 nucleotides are TGCAGTGCCAGTAGGGAGCTTTTACTTCAAGAGACCCAGTACTTC. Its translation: CSASRELLLQETQYF.

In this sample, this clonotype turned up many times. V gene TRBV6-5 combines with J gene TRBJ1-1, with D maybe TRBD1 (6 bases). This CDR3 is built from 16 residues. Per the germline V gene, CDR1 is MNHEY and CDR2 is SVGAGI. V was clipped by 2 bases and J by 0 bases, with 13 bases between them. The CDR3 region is CASSYGGGLLNTEAFF. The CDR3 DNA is TGTGCCAGCAGTTACGGCGGGGGCTTGTTGAACACTGAAGCTTTCTTT.

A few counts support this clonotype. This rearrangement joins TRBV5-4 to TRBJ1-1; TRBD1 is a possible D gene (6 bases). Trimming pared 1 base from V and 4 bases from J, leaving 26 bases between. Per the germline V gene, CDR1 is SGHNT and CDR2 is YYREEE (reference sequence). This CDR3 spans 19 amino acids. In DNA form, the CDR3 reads TGTGCCAGCAGCTTGTCCCTGGATTATTACAGGGAACGTATCACTGAAGCTTTCTTT. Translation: CASSLSLDYYRERITEAFF.

The CDR3 DNA reads as TGTGCCAGCTCGGAACTAGGTCGGTACGAGCAGTACTTC. Amino acids: CASSELGRYEQYF. This chain links TRBV6-2 or TRBV6-3 with TRBJ2-7; a weak D match, TRBD2 (5 bases). V lost 8 bases, J lost 4 bases, and 15 bases lay in between. The CDR3 spans 13 residues. Germline V gives CDR1 MNHEY, CDR2 SVGEGT.

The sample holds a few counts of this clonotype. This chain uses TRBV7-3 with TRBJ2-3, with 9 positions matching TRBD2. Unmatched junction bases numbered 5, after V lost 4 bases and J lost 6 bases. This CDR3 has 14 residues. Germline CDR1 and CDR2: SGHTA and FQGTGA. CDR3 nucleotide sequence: TGTGCCAGCAGCTCGCGGGGGGGCCTGGATACGCAGTATTTT. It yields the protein CASSSRGGLDTQYF. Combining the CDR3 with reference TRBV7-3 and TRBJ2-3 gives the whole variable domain GAGVSQTPSNKVTEKGKYVELRCDPISGHTALYWYRQSLGQGPEFLIYFQGTGAADDSGLPNDRFFAVRPEGSVSTLKIQRTERGDSAVYLCASSSRGGLDTQYFGPGTRLTVL.

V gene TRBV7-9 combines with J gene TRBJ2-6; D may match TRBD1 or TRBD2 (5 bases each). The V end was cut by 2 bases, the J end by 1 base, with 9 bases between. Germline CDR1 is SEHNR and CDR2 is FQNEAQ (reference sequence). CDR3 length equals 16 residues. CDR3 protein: CASSLNWGSGANVLTF. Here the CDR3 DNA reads TGTGCCAGCAGCTTAAACTGGGGGTCTGGGGCCAACGTCCTGACTTTC.

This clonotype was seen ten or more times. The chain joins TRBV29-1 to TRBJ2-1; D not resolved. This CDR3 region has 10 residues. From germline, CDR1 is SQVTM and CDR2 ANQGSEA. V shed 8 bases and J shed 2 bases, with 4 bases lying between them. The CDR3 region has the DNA TGCAGCACTGCCTACAATGAGCAGTTCTTC. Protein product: CSTAYNEQFF.

The CDR3 DNA reads TGTGCCAGCAGTTTCATGCGGGGAACTGAAGCTTTCTTT. Translating it yields CASSFMRGTEAFF. The chain recombines TRBV12-3 or TRBV12-4 with TRBJ1-1, with no clear D. This CDR3 contains 13 residues. V lost 3 bases and J lost 5, with 10 bases in between.

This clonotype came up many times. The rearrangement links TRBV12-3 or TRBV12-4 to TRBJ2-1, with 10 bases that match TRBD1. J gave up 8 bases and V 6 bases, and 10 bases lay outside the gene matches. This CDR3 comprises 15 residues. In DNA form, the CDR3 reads TGTGCCAGCAGACACCGGGACAGGGGTCTGGATGAGCAGTTCTTC. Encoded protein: CASRHRDRGLDEQFF.

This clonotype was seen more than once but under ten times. Here the CDR3 reads CASSLKAGWVNVLTF. The DNA of the CDR3 is TGTGCCAGCAGCTTGAAGGCAGGGTGGGTCAACGTCCTGACTTTC. The chain is built from TRBV5-4 and TRBJ2-6; D possibly corresponds to TRBD1 (5 bases). CDR3 length: 15 residues. Trimming took 1 base from V and 9 from J, leaving 14 bases between them. In germline, CDR1 is SGHNT, CDR2 YYREEE (reference sequence).

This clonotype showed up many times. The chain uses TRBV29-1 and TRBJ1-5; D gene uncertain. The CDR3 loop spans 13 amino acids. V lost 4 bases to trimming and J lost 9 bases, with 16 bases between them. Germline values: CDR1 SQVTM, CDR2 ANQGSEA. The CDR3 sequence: CSVAGLPLVPQHF. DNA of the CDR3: TGCAGCGTTGCCGGACTGCCTCTAGTGCCCCAGCATTTT.